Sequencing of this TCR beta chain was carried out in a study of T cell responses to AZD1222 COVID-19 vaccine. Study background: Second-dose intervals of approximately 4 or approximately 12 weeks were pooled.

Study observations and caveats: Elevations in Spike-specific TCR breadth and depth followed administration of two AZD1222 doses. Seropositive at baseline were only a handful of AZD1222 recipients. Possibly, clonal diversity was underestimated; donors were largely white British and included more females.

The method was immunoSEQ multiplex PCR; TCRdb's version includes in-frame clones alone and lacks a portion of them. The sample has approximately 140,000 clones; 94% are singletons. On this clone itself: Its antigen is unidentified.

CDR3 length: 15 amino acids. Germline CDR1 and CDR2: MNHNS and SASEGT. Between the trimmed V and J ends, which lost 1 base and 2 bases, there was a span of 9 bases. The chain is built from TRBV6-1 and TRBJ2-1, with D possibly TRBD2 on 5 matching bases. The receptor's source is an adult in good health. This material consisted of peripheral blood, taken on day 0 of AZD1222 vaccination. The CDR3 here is CASSEEGEAYNEQFF. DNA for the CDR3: TGTGCCAGCAGTGAAGAGGGAGAAGCCTACAATGAGCAGTTCTTC.